This record covers a single TCR beta chain. Its antigen is as yet unknown. The sample comes from a study of shared clonotypes between healthy human individuals. Here immunoSEQ multiplex PCR was the method, and the copy in TCRdb shows in-frame clones only, minus some. Counted here are some 2,400,000 clones, approximately 95% occurring once; the ten biggest clones make up over 0.1%. This CDR3 spans 14 amino acids. CDR1 is SGHAT and CDR2 is FQNNGV in the germline V gene. Trimming removed 2 bases from V and 7 bases from J, with 9 bases in between. Broader study findings: The study found lower generation probabilities in non-shared clonotypes than in those shared by all four donors.

This clonotype was sampled from a man aged 18 to 30 in good health. The chain combines TRBV11-2 with TRBJ1-6, with D maybe TRBD1 (5 bases). The source material was naive CD4+ T cells sorted from blood. The subset was: CD45RA+ positively selected. The CDR3 loop is CASSLNRLNSPLHF. As DNA, the CDR3 is TGTGCCAGCAGCTTAAACAGGTTGAATTCACCCCTCCACTTT.